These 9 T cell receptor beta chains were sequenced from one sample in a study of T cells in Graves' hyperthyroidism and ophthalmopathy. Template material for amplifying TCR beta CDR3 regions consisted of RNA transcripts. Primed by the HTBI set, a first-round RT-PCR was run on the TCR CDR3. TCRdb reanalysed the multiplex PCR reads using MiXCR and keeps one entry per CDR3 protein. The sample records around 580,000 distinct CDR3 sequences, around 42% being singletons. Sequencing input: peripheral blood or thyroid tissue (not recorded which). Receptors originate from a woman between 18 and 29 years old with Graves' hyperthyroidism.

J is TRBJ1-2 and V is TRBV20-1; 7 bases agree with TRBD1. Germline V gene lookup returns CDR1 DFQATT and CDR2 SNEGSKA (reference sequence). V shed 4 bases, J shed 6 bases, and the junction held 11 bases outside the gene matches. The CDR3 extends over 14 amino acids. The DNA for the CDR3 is TGCAGTGCTAAAGATGGCACAGGGGAAGATGGCTACACCTTC. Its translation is CSAKDGTGEDGYTF.

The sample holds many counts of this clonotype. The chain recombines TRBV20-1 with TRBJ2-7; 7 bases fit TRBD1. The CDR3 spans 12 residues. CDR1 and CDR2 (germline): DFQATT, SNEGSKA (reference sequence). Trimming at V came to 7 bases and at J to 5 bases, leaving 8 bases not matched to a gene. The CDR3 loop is CSVGQGDDEQYF. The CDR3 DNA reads TGCAGTGTAGGTCAGGGGGACGACGAGCAGTACTTC.

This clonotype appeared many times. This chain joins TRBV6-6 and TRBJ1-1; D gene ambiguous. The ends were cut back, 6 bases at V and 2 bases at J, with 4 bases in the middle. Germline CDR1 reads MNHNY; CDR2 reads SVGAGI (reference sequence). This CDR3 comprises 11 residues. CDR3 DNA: TGTGCCAGCAGGCACAACACTGAAGCTTTCTTT. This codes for CASRHNTEAFF.

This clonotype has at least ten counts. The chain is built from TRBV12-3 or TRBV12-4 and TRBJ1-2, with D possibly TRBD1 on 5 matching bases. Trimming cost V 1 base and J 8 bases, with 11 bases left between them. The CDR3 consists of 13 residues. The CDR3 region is CASSLEVGGGYTF. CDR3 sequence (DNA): TGTGCCAGCAGTTTAGAGGTTGGGGGAGGCTACACCTTC.

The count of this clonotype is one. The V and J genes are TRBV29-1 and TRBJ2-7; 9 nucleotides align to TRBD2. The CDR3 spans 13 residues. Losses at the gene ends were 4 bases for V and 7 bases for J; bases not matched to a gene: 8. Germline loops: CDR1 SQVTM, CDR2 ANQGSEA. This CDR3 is CSVGGRARNEQYF. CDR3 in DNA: TGCAGCGTTGGCGGGAGGGCCAGAAATGAGCAGTACTTC.

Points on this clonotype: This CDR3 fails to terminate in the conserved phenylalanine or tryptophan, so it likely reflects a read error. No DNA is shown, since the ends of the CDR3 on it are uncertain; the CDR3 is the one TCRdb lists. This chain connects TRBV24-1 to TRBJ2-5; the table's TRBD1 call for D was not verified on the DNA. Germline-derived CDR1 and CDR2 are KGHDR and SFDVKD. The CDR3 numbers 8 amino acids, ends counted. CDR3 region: CATSDETG.

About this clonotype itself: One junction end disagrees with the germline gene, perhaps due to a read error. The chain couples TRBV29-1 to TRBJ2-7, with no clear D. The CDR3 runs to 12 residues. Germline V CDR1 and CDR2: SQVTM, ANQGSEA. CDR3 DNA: TGCAGCGTTATAGCTCGTCCCTACGAGCAGTGCTTC. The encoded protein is CSVIARPYEQCF.

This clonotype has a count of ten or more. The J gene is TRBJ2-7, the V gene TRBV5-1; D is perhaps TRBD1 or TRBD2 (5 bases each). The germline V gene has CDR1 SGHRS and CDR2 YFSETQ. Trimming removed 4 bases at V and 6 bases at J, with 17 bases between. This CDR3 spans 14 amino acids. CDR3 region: CASSGTTVGGEQYF. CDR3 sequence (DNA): TGCGCCAGCAGCGGGACCACAGTTGGCGGCGAGCAGTACTTC.

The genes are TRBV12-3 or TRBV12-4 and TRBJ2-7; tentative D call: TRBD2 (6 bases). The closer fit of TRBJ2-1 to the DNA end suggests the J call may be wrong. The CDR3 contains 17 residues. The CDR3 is CASSLVYQAGPTNEQFF. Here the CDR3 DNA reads TGTGCCAGCAGTTTAGTATACCAAGCGGGCCCTACTAATGAGCAGTTCTTC.